The rows below give T cell receptor beta chains drawn from one sample of a study of T cell repertoires in cytomegalovirus infection. Which antigens these TCRs recognize remains unknown. TCRdb reprocessed the reads with MiXCR, giving one entry per CDR3 protein. The sample includes roughly 68,000 distinct CDR3 sequences, 20% seen only once; the top ten take roughly 73%. Sequenced here: CD8+ T cells from cultured PBMCs, sampled from culture after CMV antigen stimulation. These receptors all come from a human donor in good health (CMV status not recorded). Some clones in this sample may be carry-over from other donors' samples. Each CDR3 is given without its conserved first and last residue. Each record gives: D gene, V gene, clone size, CDR3 protein. D genes are given only for firm matches. The size entry is marked missing in some rows and otherwise reads once, few, many or a size class.

>NA|TRBV7-8|few
ASSPRVTTANTEAF
>NA|TRBV14|NA
ASSQDGRTPPEQY
>NA|TRBV7-6|NA
ASSFQDEQF
>NA|TRBV20-1|few
SARSGSEETQY
>NA|TRBV6-4|once
ASSDSPGLGNEQF
>TRBD2|TRBV6-1|NA
ASSETSGQLADTQY
>NA|TRBV7-4|NA
AISFILSGAPLH
>NA|TRBV7-2|many
ASSLIQGSQPYEQY
>NA|TRBV10-3|few
AISEARDKNIQY
>TRBD1|TRBV7-9|NA
ASSPRQGSLAGANVLT
>TRBD1|TRBV19|NA
ASRGQGANNEQF
>NA|TRBV12-5|NA
ASGLVRKGATNEKLF
>TRBD1|TRBV12-3/TRBV12-4|few
ASKDDRGFYNEQF
>NA|TRBV4-1|NA
ASSHPSGGGYGYT
>NA|TRBV9|NA
ASSVPGGYSDTQY